These T cell receptor beta chains were read from a single sample in a study of blood T cell repertoires in COVID-19. Profiling relied on immunoSEQ multiplex PCR, and the TCRdb table lists in-frame clones only, not all of them. The repertoire holds 150,000 to 200,000 clones, with roughly nine tenths as singletons. What was sequenced was peripheral blood. The receptors come from a woman in her 70s with acute or convalescent COVID-19. Both conserved end residues are part of each CDR3. Fields, in order: J gene, V gene, clone size, D gene, CDR3 DNA, CDR3 protein. A D gene is named only where the DNA matches it firmly. Where a row states a size, it is once, few, many or the class of an expanded clone; other rows omit it.

>TRBJ2-2|TRBV6-2/TRBV6-3|few|.
TGTGCCAGCAGTTACGTCGGGAGGAACACCGGGGAGCTGTTTTTT
CASSYVGRNTGELFF
>TRBJ2-7|TRBV11-2|.|TRBD1
TGTGCCAGCAGCTTAGGCTCAGGGGGTTCGGCCTACGAGCAGTACTTC
CASSLGSGGSAYEQYF
>TRBJ2-1|TRBV5-1|.|TRBD1
TGCGCCAGCAGCTCAGGGGGCGCGGTGGATGAGCAGTTCTTC
CASSSGGAVDEQFF
>TRBJ2-2|TRBV6-1|few|.
TGTGCCAGCAGTGAATCTAGGATGAACACCGGGGAGCTGTTTTTT
CASSESRMNTGELFF
>TRBJ2-3|TRBV28|once|.
TGTGCCAGCAGTCCCGGGAAGACAGATACGCAGTATTTT
CASSPGKTDTQYF
>TRBJ1-2|TRBV6-5|.|TRBD1
TGTGCCAGCAGTTACTCTAGACAGGGGGCCTATGGCTACACCTTC
CASSYSRQGAYGYTF
>TRBJ2-1|TRBV7-2|once|.
TGTGCCAGCAAAGACTACCCACCCTACAATGAGCAGTTCTTC
CASKDYPPYNEQFF
>TRBJ1-6|TRBV25-1|.|.
TGTGCCAGCAGTGGACTTGGGGCGAATTCACCCCTCCACTTT
CASSGLGANSPLHF
>TRBJ2-7|TRBV25-1|once|TRBD1
TGTGCCAGCAGCCACAGGGGATCCTACGAGCAGTACTTC
CASSHRGSYEQYF
>TRBJ2-1|TRBV7-9|.|.
TGTGCCAGCAGCCCCCCCATCGGCAGGGACAATGAGCAGTTCTTC
CASSPPIGRDNEQFF
>TRBJ1-2|TRBV3-1/TRBV3-2|.|.
TGTGCCAGCAGCCTTTCAGGGTTAGAGTATGGCTACACCTTC
CASSLSGLEYGYTF
>TRBJ1-2|TRBV3-1/TRBV3-2|.|.
TGTGCCAGCAGCTTCCGGGAGGCAGGATATGGCTACACCTTC
CASSFREAGYGYTF
>TRBJ1-2|TRBV18|.|.
TGTGCCAGCTCATCTTCGCAGGGGCGAGTGCACTATGGCTACACCTTC
CASSSSQGRVHYGYTF